These 10 T cell receptor beta chains came from one sample sequenced in a study of shared clonotypes between healthy human individuals. This table comes from immunoSEQ multiplex PCR, and its TCRdb copy is limited to in-frame clones, with some not included. The sample yields approximately 840,000 clones, roughly 96% seen once. Naive CD8 cells, CD45RO-negative and positively selected for CCR7, excluded terminally differentiated effector memory CD45RA+ cells. Sequences were obtained from naive CD8+ T cells sorted from blood. These TCRs come from a man aged 30-40 years in good health.

The rearrangement joins TRBV2 to TRBJ2-3, with D hard to call. The CDR3 spans 14 residues. The germline V and J ends were trimmed by 8 bases and 4 bases, with 16 bases remaining between them. Germline CDR1 is SNHLY and CDR2 is FYNNEI. CDR3 nucleotide sequence: TGTGCCAGCTCTCCAAGCCCATTTGCAGATACGCAGTATTTT. Residues: CASSPSPFADTQYF.

DNA for the CDR3: TGCGCCAGCAGTGAGTCTAGCGGGAGGATTGGCGGGGAGCTGTTTTTT. This sequence encodes CASSESSGRIGGELFF. J is TRBJ2-2 and V is TRBV10-1, with 10 bases identical to TRBD2. CDR3 length equals 16 residues. Germline V CDR1 and CDR2: WNHNN, SYGVQD (reference sequence). V shed 0 bases, J shed 7 bases, and the junction held 5 bases outside the gene matches.

The chain combines TRBV28 with TRBJ2-3; 7 positions agree with TRBD1. V shed 6 bases, J shed 0 bases, and the junction held 6 bases outside the gene matches. From germline, CDR1 is MDHEN and CDR2 SYDVKM. There are 15 residues in the CDR3. CDR3 residues: CASRYTGVSTDTQYF. CDR3 sequence (DNA): TGTGCCAGCAGATATACAGGGGTCAGCACAGATACGCAGTATTTT.

The chain links TRBV4-1 to TRBJ2-7, with D maybe TRBD2 (7 bases). With 0 bases removed from V and 1 base from J, the gap between germline ends came to 16 bases. Germline CDR1 MGHRA, CDR2 YSYEKL. The CDR3 covers 17 residues. The chain's CDR3 is CASSQDGLGGGSYEQYF. CDR3 DNA: TGCGCCAGCAGCCAAGATGGGCTGGGAGGGGGATCCTACGAGCAGTACTTC.

The chain combines TRBV9 with TRBJ2-3, with D possibly matching TRBD2 (5 bases). The CDR3 spans 16 residues. Trimming took off 0 bases at V and 0 bases at J, with 11 bases between the two ends. Germline assignment: CDR1 SGDLS and CDR2 YYNGEE. Here the CDR3 DNA reads TGTGCCAGCAGCGTAGGAGGGAGTGATAGCACAGATACGCAGTATTTT. Translated: CASSVGGSDSTDTQYF.

This chain links TRBV5-5 with TRBJ2-5, with a weak D call TRBD2 (6 bases). V was pared by 0 bases and J by 5 bases, with 14 bases between. CDR1 and CDR2 (germline): SGHKS, YYEKEE (reference sequence). This CDR3 has 15 residues. The CDR3 loop reads CASSLAVRGMETQYF. CDR3 bases: TGTGCCAGCAGCTTGGCAGTTCGGGGGATGGAGACCCAGTACTTC.

This clone was counted between two and nine times. This chain links TRBV4-1 with TRBJ2-7; 7 nucleotides agree with TRBD2. Germline CDR1 reads MGHRA; CDR2 reads YSYEKL. The CDR3 has 13 residues. The V segment lost 4 bases and the J segment 2 bases; nucleotides outside the gene matches: 2. The CDR3 protein is CASSRGLAYEQYF. In DNA, the CDR3 is TGCGCCAGCAGCCGCGGACTAGCCTACGAGCAGTACTTC.

This chain joins TRBV13 and TRBJ2-7, with 7 bases that match TRBD1. Germline CDR1 is PRHDT and CDR2 is FYEKMQ (reference sequence). The V and J ends lost 5 bases and 2 bases, in that order; junction bases with no gene match: 6. This CDR3 is 14 amino acids long. CDR3 DNA: TGTGCCAGCAGCCCCGGGACAGCACCCTACGAGCAGTACTTC. Residues: CASSPGTAPYEQYF.

The chain recombines TRBV7-9 with TRBJ2-6; the D gene is possibly TRBD1 (6 bases). With 1 base removed from V and 0 bases from J, the gap between germline ends came to 10 bases. The germline V gene encodes CDR1 SEHNR and CDR2 FQNEAQ (reference sequence). This CDR3 has 17 residues. Written as DNA, the CDR3 is TGTGCCAGCAGCTTAGGTGACAGGACCTCTGGGGCCAACGTCCTGACTTTC. Its protein is CASSLGDRTSGANVLTF.

The CDR3 loop is CASSFGSPRGIAPGGRATDTQYF. In DNA form, the CDR3 reads TGCGCCAGCAGCTTTGGATCCCCGCGTGGGATCGCCCCGGGCGGGAGGGCCACAGATACGCAGTATTTT. V and J are TRBV5-1 and TRBJ2-3; 9 nucleotides match TRBD2. Germline values: CDR1 SGHRS, CDR2 YFSETQ. V lost 2 bases and J lost 2; bases outside the gene matches: 27. This CDR3 is built from 23 residues.